This entry is about one T cell receptor (beta chain). The data were taken from a study of T-cell reconstitution after alpha-beta-depleted transplantation in children. Germline V gene lookup returns CDR1 KGHSH and CDR2 LQKENI. Trimming pared 3 bases from V and 7 bases from J, leaving 13 bases between. CDR3 length: 13 residues. Unique molecular identifiers tagged the TCRbeta library. A single record per CDR3 protein comes from TCRdb applying MiXCR to the PCR reads. The repertoire consists of hundreds of thousands of distinct CDR3 sequences, with 9.9% occurring once and the leading ten covering around 10%.

The chain links TRBV18 to TRBJ2-7, with D possibly matching TRBD2 (5 bases). The TCR was taken from a human donor who donated a stem cell graft to a child with SCID. Sample: PBMCs from the stem cell graft donor, taken from the stem cell graft. DNA of the CDR3: TGTGCCAGCTCACCTGGCTTAACGGGGGAGCAGTACTTC. Translated: CASSPGLTGEQYF. Drawing the rest from reference TRBV18 and TRBJ2-7, the complete variable domain is NAGVMQNPRHLVRRRGQEARLRCSPMKGHSHVYWYRQLPEEGLKFMVYLQKENIIDESGMPKERFSAEFPKEGPSILRIQQVVRGDSAAYFCASSPGLTGEQYFGPGTRLTVT.